This passage covers 17 T cell receptor beta chains from one sample sequenced in a study of PD-L1 blockade in urothelial cancer. Specified time point: peripheral blood 6 weeks after treatment start. Measured with immunoSEQ multiplex PCR; TCRdb has only the in-frame clones, and not every one. The sample carries around 80,000 clones, around 93% recorded once. The sample in question was PBMCs, obtained around atezolizumab (anti-PD-L1) treatment. The origin of the receptors is a woman older than 75 with urothelial cancer.

CDR3 sequence: CASTSASGLGNEQFF. CDR3 DNA: TGTGCCAGCACTAGCGCCTCCGGTCTGGGCAATGAGCAGTTCTTC. The chain employs TRBV28 and TRBJ2-1; weak D call: TRBD2 (6 bases). The length of the CDR3 is 15 residues. Trimming left V 7 bases short and J 6 bases short, with 19 bases between. The germline V gene has CDR1 MDHEN and CDR2 SYDVKM.

The J gene is TRBJ2-7, the V gene TRBV4-2; 14 bases line up with TRBD2. This CDR3 comprises 17 residues. The germline V gene has CDR1 LGHNA and CDR2 YNFKEQ. Losses at the gene ends were 1 base for V and 2 bases for J; bases not matched to a gene: 4. The CDR3 coding sequence is TGTGCCAGCAGCCAAGGGGGACTAGCGGGAGTTCCCTACGAGCAGTACTTC. Amino acids: CASSQGGLAGVPYEQYF.

The chain has TRBV18 and TRBJ2-1, with a possible D match to TRBD2 (6 bases). The ends were cut back, 6 bases at V and 4 bases at J, with 22 bases in the middle. The CDR3 has 17 amino acids. Germline loops: CDR1 KGHSH, CDR2 LQKENI. The CDR3 DNA reads as TGTGCCAGCTCTCAACAGCCCCGGGGACTCTCATACAATGAGCAGTTCTTC. Translation: CASSQQPRGLSYNEQFF.

The J gene is TRBJ2-6, the V gene TRBV5-8, with 9 bases matching TRBD1. The CDR3 runs to 16 residues. Germline lookup yields CDR1 SGHTS and CDR2 YDEGEE. V lost 4 bases, J lost 1 base, and 3 bases stayed unmatched. The CDR3 reads CASSRGTGSGANVLTF. DNA of the CDR3: TGTGCCAGCAGCCGAGGGACAGGGTCTGGGGCCAACGTCCTGACTTTC.

The chain combines TRBV28 with TRBJ1-2; unclear D gene. The CDR3 is 14 residues long. Per the germline V gene, CDR1 is MDHEN and CDR2 is SYDVKM. Trimming left V 3 bases short and J 4 bases short, with 12 bases between. As DNA, the CDR3 is TGTGCCAGCAGTTTGGCGGGGAACCTCTATGGCTACACCTTC. This encodes CASSLAGNLYGYTF.

The rearrangement uses TRBV6-1 and TRBJ2-7, with 9 bases fitting TRBD2. Germline V lookup: CDR1 MNHNS, CDR2 SASEGT. V was pared by 6 bases and J by 3 bases, with 9 bases of the junction left unmatched. CDR3 length equals 15 residues. As DNA, the CDR3 is TGTGCCAGCAGCGTCTCGGGGACTAGCAACTACGAGCAGTACTTC. Its translation is CASSVSGTSNYEQYF.

The genes are TRBV4-2 and TRBJ1-1; D uncertain. Germline values: CDR1 LGHNA, CDR2 YNFKEQ. V gave up 1 base and J gave up 0 bases, with 9 bases separating them. CDR3 length equals 15 residues. CDR3 sequence reads: CASSQGEGLNTEAFF. CDR3 DNA: TGTGCCAGCAGCCAAGGGGAGGGTTTGAACACTGAAGCTTTCTTT.

This clone was counted a few times. This rearrangement joins TRBV7-8 to TRBJ2-7; the D gene is possibly TRBD1 (6 bases). V lost 5 bases and J 6 bases, leaving 14 bases between the germline ends. The CDR3 sequence is 13 residues long. The germline gives CDR1 SGHVS, CDR2 FQNEAQ. CDR3 region: CASSARGHGEQYF. CDR3 bases: TGTGCCAGCAGCGCGAGGGGACATGGCGAGCAGTACTTC.

This clone has more than one count but fewer than ten. The chain couples TRBV6-1 to TRBJ1-3; D ambiguous. Germline lookup yields CDR1 MNHNS and CDR2 SASEGT. The CDR3 extends over 13 amino acids. V gave up 7 bases and J gave up 1 base, with 8 bases separating them. CDR3 sequence reads: CASISGSGNTIYF. In DNA, the CDR3 is TGTGCCAGCATCTCCGGGTCTGGAAACACCATATATTTT.

This clone was detected only a few times. This rearrangement joins TRBV28 to TRBJ1-5; D might be TRBD1 (6 bases). The CDR3 runs 12 residues. Germline CDR1 MDHEN, CDR2 SYDVKM. The V end lost 4 bases, the J end lost 9 bases, and 10 bases lay between the germline ends. The CDR3 sequence is CASSWLQGPQHF. Written as DNA, the CDR3 is TGTGCCAGCAGTTGGTTACAGGGGCCCCAGCATTTT.

This chain links TRBV4-2 with TRBJ1-3, with D perhaps TRBD1 (6 bases). CDR3 length: 17 amino acids. V was trimmed by 4 bases and J by 0 bases, leaving 16 bases between them. CDR1 LGHNA and CDR2 YNFKEQ come from the germline V gene. The CDR3 region has the DNA TGTGCCAGCAGCCCCCTGACAGGCGGGAGCTCTGGAAACACCATATATTTT. This gives the protein CASSPLTGGSSGNTIYF.

CDR3 DNA sequence: TGTGCCAGCAGTGAATCTTCCCGGTTTGGACTGGGCTACACCTTC. Its protein product is CASSESSRFGLGYTF. The chain employs TRBV6-1 and TRBJ1-2; no reliable D call. The V gene lost 2 bases and the J gene lost 8 bases, with 18 bases spanning the gap. The length of the CDR3 is 15 residues. CDR1 is MNHNS, CDR2 SASEGT, per germline.

CDR3 in amino acids: CASSEAPSGRPYNEQFF. The CDR3 bases are TGTGCCAGCAGTGAAGCGCCTAGCGGGAGACCCTACAATGAGCAGTTCTTC. This chain connects TRBV6-1 to TRBJ2-1; 10 bases agree with TRBD2. Trimming removed 0 bases from V and 2 bases from J; junction bases left unmatched: 4. Germline V gene data show CDR1 as MNHNS and CDR2 as SASEGT. The CDR3 has 17 residues.

The chain links TRBV19 to TRBJ1-2; D is perhaps TRBD1 (5 bases). The CDR3 sequence is 12 residues long. Germline V gene data show CDR1 as LNHDA and CDR2 as SQIVND (reference sequence). V was trimmed by 5 bases and J by 8 bases, leaving 12 bases between them. The CDR3: CASSAPGQGYTF. The CDR3 DNA is TGTGCCAGTAGTGCGCCAGGACAAGGCTACACCTTC.

This chain uses TRBV5-8 with TRBJ1-5, with a tentative D call TRBD1 (6 bases). The V gene lost 6 bases and the J gene lost 3 bases, with 13 bases spanning the gap. The CDR3 runs to 14 residues. Germline CDR1 SGHTS, CDR2 YDEGEE. CDR3 region: CASTADSPNQPQHF. CDR3 bases: TGTGCCAGCACCGCGGACAGCCCCAATCAGCCCCAGCATTTT.

The V gene is TRBV7-6, the J gene TRBJ1-1; D gene unclear. V gave up 1 base and J gave up 1 base, with 7 bases separating them. Germline assignment: CDR1 SGHVS and CDR2 FNYEAQ. This CDR3 comprises 14 residues. This chain's CDR3 is CASSLGAGNTEAFF. The CDR3 DNA reads as TGTGCCAGCAGCTTAGGGGCAGGGAACACTGAAGCTTTCTTT.

CDR3 loop: CASRPSGRKENEQFF. The CDR3, as DNA: TGCGCCAGCAGACCTAGCGGGAGGAAGGAAAATGAGCAGTTCTTC. This sequence joins TRBV5-1 and TRBJ2-1; 11 bases align to TRBD2. With V trimmed by 5 bases and J by 7 bases, 8 bases remained unmatched. This CDR3 is built from 15 residues. The germline V gene encodes CDR1 SGHRS and CDR2 YFSETQ.